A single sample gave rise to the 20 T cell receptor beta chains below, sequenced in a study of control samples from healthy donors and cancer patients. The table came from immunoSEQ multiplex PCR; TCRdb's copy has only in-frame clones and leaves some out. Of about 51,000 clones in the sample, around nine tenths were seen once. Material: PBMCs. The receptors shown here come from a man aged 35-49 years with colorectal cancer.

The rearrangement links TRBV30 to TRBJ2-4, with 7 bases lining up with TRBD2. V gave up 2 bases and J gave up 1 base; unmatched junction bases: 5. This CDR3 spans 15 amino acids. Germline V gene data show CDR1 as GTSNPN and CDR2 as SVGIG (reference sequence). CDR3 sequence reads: CAWSRAGVAKNIQYF. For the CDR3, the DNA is TGTGCCTGGAGTAGGGCGGGAGTTGCCAAAAACATTCAGTACTTC.

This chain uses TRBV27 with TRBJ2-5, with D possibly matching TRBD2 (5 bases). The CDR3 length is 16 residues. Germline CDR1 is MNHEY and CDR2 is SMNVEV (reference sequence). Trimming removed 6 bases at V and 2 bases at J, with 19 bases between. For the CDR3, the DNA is TGTGCCAGCAGCCTTCTCCAGACGGGGAATCAAGAGACCCAGTACTTC. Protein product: CASSLLQTGNQETQYF.

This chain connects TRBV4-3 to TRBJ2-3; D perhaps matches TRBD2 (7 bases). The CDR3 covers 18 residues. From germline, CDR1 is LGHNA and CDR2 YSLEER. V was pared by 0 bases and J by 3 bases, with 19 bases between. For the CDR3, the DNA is TGCGCCAGCAGCCAAGATGGGCAGGGAGGGGGGTTTACAGATACGCAGTATTTT. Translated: CASSQDGQGGGFTDTQYF.

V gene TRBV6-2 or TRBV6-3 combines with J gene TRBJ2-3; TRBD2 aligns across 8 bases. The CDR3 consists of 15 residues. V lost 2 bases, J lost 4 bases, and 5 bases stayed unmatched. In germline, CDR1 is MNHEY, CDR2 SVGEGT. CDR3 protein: CASSYSGSPADTQYF. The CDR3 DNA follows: TGTGCCAGCAGTTACAGCGGGAGTCCCGCAGATACGCAGTATTTT.

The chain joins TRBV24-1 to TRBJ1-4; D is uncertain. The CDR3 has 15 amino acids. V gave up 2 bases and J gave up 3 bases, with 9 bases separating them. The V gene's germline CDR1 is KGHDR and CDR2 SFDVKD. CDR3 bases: TGTGCCACCAGTGATTCGACTGAGGCTAATGAAAAACTGTTTTTT. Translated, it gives CATSDSTEANEKLFF.

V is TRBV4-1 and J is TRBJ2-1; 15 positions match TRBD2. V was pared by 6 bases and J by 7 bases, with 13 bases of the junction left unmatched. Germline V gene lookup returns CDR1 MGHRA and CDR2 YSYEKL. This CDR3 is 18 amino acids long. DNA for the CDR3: TGCGCCAGCAGGCAAATGGGACTAGCGGGAGGCAGGAGGAATGAGCAGTTCTTC. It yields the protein CASRQMGLAGGRRNEQFF.

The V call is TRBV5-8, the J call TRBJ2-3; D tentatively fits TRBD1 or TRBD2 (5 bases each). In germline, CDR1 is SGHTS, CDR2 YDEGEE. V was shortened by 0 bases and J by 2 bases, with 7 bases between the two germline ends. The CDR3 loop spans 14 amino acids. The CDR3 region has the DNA TGTGCCAGCAGCTTGGGGGGGAACACAGATACGCAGTATTTT. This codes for CASSLGGNTDTQYF. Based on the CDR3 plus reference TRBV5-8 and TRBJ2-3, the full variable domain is EAGVTQSPTHLIKTRGQQATLRCSPISGHTSVYWYQQALGLGLQFLLWYDEGEERNRGNFPPRFSGRQFPNYSSELNVNALELEDSALYLCASSLGGNTDTQYFGPGTRLTVL.

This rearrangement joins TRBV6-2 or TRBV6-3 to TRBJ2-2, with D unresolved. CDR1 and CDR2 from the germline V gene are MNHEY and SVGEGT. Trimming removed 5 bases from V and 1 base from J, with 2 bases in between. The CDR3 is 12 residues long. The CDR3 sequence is CASSGNTGELFF. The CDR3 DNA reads TGTGCCAGCAGTGGGAACACCGGGGAGCTGTTTTTT.

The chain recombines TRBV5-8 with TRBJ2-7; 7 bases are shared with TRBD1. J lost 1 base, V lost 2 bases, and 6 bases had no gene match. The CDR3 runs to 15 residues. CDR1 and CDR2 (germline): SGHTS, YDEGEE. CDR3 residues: CASSFGTAISYEQYF. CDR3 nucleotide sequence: TGTGCCAGCAGCTTCGGGACAGCCATATCCTACGAGCAGTACTTC.

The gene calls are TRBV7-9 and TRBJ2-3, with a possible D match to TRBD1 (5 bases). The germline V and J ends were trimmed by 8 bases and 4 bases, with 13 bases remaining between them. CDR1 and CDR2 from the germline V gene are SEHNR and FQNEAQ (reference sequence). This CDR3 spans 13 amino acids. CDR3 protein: CASEQGPADTQYF. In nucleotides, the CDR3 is TGTGCCAGCGAGCAGGGCCCCGCAGATACGCAGTATTTT. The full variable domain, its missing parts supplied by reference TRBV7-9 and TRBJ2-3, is DTGVSQNPRHKITKRGQNVTFRCDPISEHNRLYWYRQTLGQGPEFLTYFQNEAQLEKSRLLSDRFSAERPKGSFSTLEIQRTEQGDSAMYLCASEQGPADTQYFGPGTRLTVL.

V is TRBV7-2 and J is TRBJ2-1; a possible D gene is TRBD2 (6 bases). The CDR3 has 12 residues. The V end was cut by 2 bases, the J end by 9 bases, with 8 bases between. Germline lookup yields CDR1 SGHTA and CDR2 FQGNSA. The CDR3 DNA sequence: TGTGCCAGCAGCTTAACGGGAGCTGAGCAGTTCTTC. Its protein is CASSLTGAEQFF.

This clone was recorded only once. The CDR3 loop reads CASSLSRPGVGAKNIQYF. The CDR3 DNA sequence: TGTGCCAGCAGCTTATCGAGGCCGGGGGTTGGGGCCAAAAACATTCAGTACTTC. J is TRBJ2-4 and V is TRBV7-9; weak D call: TRBD2 (6 bases). CDR1 SEHNR and CDR2 FQNEAQ come from the germline V gene (reference sequence). The length of the CDR3 is 18 residues. Trimming took off 2 bases at V and 1 base at J, with 18 bases between the two ends.

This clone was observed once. The CDR3, as DNA: TGTGCCAGCAGCCCGCGGCCTTGGACAGGGTCTAATTCACCCCTCCACTTT. Its translation is CASSPRPWTGSNSPLHF. The J gene is TRBJ1-6, the V gene TRBV9; 8 bases align to TRBD1. The CDR3 has 17 amino acids. V shed 4 bases, J shed 6 bases, and the junction held 12 bases outside the gene matches. CDR1 is SGDLS and CDR2 is YYNGEE in the germline V gene.

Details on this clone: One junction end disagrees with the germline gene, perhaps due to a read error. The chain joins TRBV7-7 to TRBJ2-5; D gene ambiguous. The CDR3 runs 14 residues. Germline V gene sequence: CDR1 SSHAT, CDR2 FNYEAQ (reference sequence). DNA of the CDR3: TGTGCTAGCAGCTTAGGACCGCTCCAAGAGACCCAGTACTTC. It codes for CASSLGPLQETQYF.

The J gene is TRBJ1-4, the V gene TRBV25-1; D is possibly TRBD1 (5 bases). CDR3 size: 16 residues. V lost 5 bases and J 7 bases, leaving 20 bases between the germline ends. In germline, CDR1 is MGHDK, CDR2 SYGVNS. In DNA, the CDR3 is TGTGCCAGCAGTTTACTTGGGACCGAAGGGAGTGAAAAACTGTTTTTT. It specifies CASSLLGTEGSEKLFF.

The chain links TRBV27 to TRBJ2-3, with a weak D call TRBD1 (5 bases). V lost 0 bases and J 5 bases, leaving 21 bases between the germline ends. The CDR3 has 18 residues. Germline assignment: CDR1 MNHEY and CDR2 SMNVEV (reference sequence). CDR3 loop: CASSLSSLTDIRGDTQYF. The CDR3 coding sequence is TGTGCCAGCAGTTTATCGTCCTTGACGGACATCAGAGGAGATACGCAGTATTTT.

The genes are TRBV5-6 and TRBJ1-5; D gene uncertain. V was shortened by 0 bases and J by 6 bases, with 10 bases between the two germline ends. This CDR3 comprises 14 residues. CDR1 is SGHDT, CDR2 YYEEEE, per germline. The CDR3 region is CASSLGRSTQPQHF. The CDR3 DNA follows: TGTGCCAGCAGCTTGGGGAGGAGTACTCAGCCCCAGCATTTT.

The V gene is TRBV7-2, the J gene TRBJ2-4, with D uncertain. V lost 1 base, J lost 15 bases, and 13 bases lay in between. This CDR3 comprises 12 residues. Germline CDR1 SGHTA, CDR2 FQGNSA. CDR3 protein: CASSLGSRERYF. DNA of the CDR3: TGTGCCAGCAGCTTAGGTTCAAGGGAACGGTACTTC.

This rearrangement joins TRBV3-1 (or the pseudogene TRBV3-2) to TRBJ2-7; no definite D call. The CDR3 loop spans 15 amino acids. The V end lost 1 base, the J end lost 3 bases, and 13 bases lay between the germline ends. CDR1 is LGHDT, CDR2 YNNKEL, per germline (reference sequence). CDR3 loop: CASSQGPSVSYEQYF. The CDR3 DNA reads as TGTGCCAGCAGCCAAGGCCCCAGCGTCAGCTACGAGCAGTACTTC.

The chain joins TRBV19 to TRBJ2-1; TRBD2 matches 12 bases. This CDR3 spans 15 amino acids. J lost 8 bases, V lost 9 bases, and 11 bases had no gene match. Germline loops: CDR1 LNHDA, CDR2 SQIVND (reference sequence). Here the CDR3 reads CASRRSSGRADEQFF. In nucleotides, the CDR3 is TGTGCCAGCCGACGCTCTAGCGGGAGGGCCGATGAGCAGTTCTTC.